A single sample is the source of the 15 T cell receptor beta chains below, sequenced in a study of blood T cell repertoires in COVID-19. Clones were read by immunoSEQ multiplex PCR, and TCRdb kept only the in-frame ones, dropping some. The sample has about 230,000 clones, around 80% seen once; the top ten hold approximately 1.8%. The sequenced sample consisted of PBMCs or T cells enriched from blood (not recorded which). The receptors stem from a man aged 60 to 75 who had recovered from COVID-19.

CDR3 loop: CASSQGQGVGNTEAFF. CDR3 DNA: TGCGCCAGCAGCCAAGGACAGGGAGTAGGGAACACTGAAGCTTTCTTT. The rearrangement uses TRBV4-3 and TRBJ1-1; 7 positions match TRBD1. This CDR3 has 16 residues. V was clipped by 1 base and J by 1 base; unmatched bases: 6. Germline V lookup: CDR1 LGHNA, CDR2 YSLEER.

The chain carries TRBV24-1 and TRBJ2-1; 11 nucleotides agree with TRBD2. CDR1 is KGHDR and CDR2 is SFDVKD in the germline V gene. CDR3 size: 18 residues. The ends lost 4 bases at V and 0 bases at J; junction bases unmatched: 7. CDR3 DNA sequence: TGTGCCACCAGTGAAGGACTAGCGGGCCGCCGCTCCTACAATGAGCAGTTCTTC. Translating gives CATSEGLAGRRSYNEQFF.

This clone was detected once. J is TRBJ1-1 and V is TRBV3-1 (or the pseudogene TRBV3-2); no firm D call. Germline V gene lookup returns CDR1 LGHDT and CDR2 YNNKEL (reference sequence). V was clipped by 2 bases and J by 4 bases, with 8 bases between them. The CDR3 has 13 residues. CDR3 sequence (DNA): TGTGCCAGCAGCCAACAGTCCTTCACTGAAGCTTTCTTT. Amino acids: CASSQQSFTEAFF.

J is TRBJ1-2 and V is TRBV6-5; 9 bases align to TRBD1. The CDR3 extends over 16 amino acids. Germline V gives CDR1 MNHEY, CDR2 SVGAGI. V was clipped by 0 bases and J by 0 bases; unmatched bases: 2. CDR3 in DNA: TGTGCCAGCAGTTACTCGAGGACAGGGGCTAACTATGGCTACACCTTC. As protein: CASSYSRTGANYGYTF.

J is TRBJ2-3 and V is TRBV11-3, with 9 bases fitting TRBD2. Unmatched junction bases numbered 6, after V lost 1 base and J lost 4 bases. The CDR3 contains 16 residues. Germline V lookup: CDR1 SGHNT, CDR2 YENEEA. The CDR3 is CASSLGPAGGPDTQYF. The DNA for the CDR3 is TGTGCCAGCAGCTTAGGCCCCGCGGGGGGGCCAGATACGCAGTATTTT.

CDR3 bases: TGTGCCAGCAGTTTTGAGCCTGACTATGGCTACACCTTC. The encoded protein is CASSFEPDYGYTF. V and J are TRBV12-3 or TRBV12-4 and TRBJ1-2, with no clear D. The CDR3 runs 13 residues. V lost 3 bases, J lost 3 bases, and 8 bases lay in between.

V usage is TRBV9 and J usage is TRBJ2-1; 12 bases align to TRBD1. This CDR3 comprises 15 residues. Germline CDR1 reads SGDLS; CDR2 reads YYNGEE. Trimming took 4 bases from V and 11 from J; bases not matched to a gene: 10. The CDR3 here is CASSPDGTGGFKQFF. The CDR3 nucleotides read TGTGCCAGCAGCCCCGACGGGACAGGGGGCTTTAAGCAGTTCTTC.

The chain uses TRBV5-1 and TRBJ1-4, with D possibly TRBD1 on 6 matching bases. V was pared by 10 bases and J by 4 bases, with 14 bases between. Germline V gene lookup returns CDR1 SGHRS and CDR2 YFSETQ. The CDR3 runs 13 residues. CDR3: CAPTAGVNEKLFF. DNA of the CDR3: TGCGCCCCGACGGCAGGGGTTAATGAAAAACTGTTTTTT.

The chain has TRBV19 and TRBJ1-2; TRBD1 matches at 7 bases. The CDR3 runs to 14 residues. Germline V gives CDR1 LNHDA, CDR2 SQIVND (reference sequence). Trimming removed 4 bases from V and 10 bases from J; junction bases left unmatched: 12. CDR3 sequence: CASSTSRDSGAYTF. DNA for the CDR3: TGTGCCAGTAGTACCTCCCGGGACAGCGGAGCCTACACCTTC.

The V gene is TRBV3-1 (or the pseudogene TRBV3-2), the J gene TRBJ1-1; D uncertain. The V end lost 4 bases, the J end lost 3 bases, and 12 bases lay between the germline ends. This CDR3 comprises 14 residues. Germline CDR1 reads LGHDT; CDR2 reads YNNKEL (reference sequence). The CDR3 coding sequence is TGTGCCAGCAGCCTAACGCCGAGGGACACTGAAGCTTTCTTT. Amino acid sequence: CASSLTPRDTEAFF.

The CDR3 sequence: CASSQGWLGRAIGNQPQHF. The CDR3 DNA reads as TGTGCCAGCAGCCAAGGTTGGCTCGGGAGAGCTATTGGAAACCAGCCCCAGCATTTT. V gene TRBV3-1 (or the pseudogene TRBV3-2) combines with J gene TRBJ1-5; no clear D gene. The V end lost 1 base, the J end lost 7 bases, and 26 bases lay between the germline ends. CDR3 size: 19 residues. Germline V gene sequence: CDR1 LGHDT, CDR2 YNNKEL (reference sequence).

The V and J genes are TRBV2 and TRBJ2-2; 12 nucleotides match TRBD1. From germline, CDR1 is SNHLY and CDR2 FYNNEI. This CDR3 is built from 15 residues. V was pared by 5 bases and J by 7 bases, with 5 bases of the junction left unmatched. In nucleotides, the CDR3 is TGTGCCAGCAGTCAGGGACAGGGGGCTGGCGGGGAGCTGTTTTTT. Encoded protein: CASSQGQGAGGELFF.

The gene calls are TRBV6-1 and TRBJ2-7, with D possibly being TRBD2 (6 bases). Deletions cut 2 bases from V and 5 bases from J, with 16 bases between. The CDR3 has 15 residues. Germline values: CDR1 MNHNS, CDR2 SASEGT. The CDR3 nucleotides read TGTGCCAGCAGTGAACTCGGAGGGATGAGGAACGAGCAGTACTTC. Translating gives CASSELGGMRNEQYF.

The chain is built from TRBV20-1 and TRBJ2-1; 16 nucleotides match TRBD2. Germline V gene lookup returns CDR1 DFQATT and CDR2 SNEGSKA (reference sequence). With 3 bases clipped from V and 3 bases from J, the junction kept 8 bases outside the gene matches. There are 18 residues in the CDR3. CDR3 loop: CSASIPGTSGGDYNEQFF. The DNA for the CDR3 is TGCAGTGCTAGTATCCCCGGGACTAGCGGGGGGGACTACAATGAGCAGTTCTTC.

The chain joins TRBV2 to TRBJ2-2; the D is unclear. This CDR3 has 13 amino acids. Germline V gene lookup returns CDR1 SNHLY and CDR2 FYNNEI. Trimming took off 5 bases at V and 1 base at J, with 5 bases between the two ends. The DNA for the CDR3 is TGTGCCAGCAGTATTCGGAACACCGGGGAGCTGTTTTTT. Its protein is CASSIRNTGELFF.